This T cell receptor (beta chain) was found in a study of beta chain features in type 1 diabetes. Study-wide background: Analysis included 107,917,701 sorted cells drawn from all samples. Findings and limits, study-wide: The question of HLA type influencing TCRB rearrangement was one that remained unresolved here. cDNA-based reads could over-represent cells with high TCR expression.

Regarding this clone: Its antigen is as yet unknown.

The germline gives CDR1 SGHRS, CDR2 YFSETQ. The CDR3 is 17 amino acids. V lost 3 bases and J 0 bases, leaving 18 bases between the germline ends. As every portion of the isolated RNA was reverse transcribed, the sequencing read expressed TCRB transcripts. Generated by immunoSEQ multiplex PCR, the TCRdb table keeps only in-frame clones and is missing some. The table lists 200,000 to 250,000 clones, roughly two thirds of them singletons. This clonotype was sampled from a man younger than 40 in good health. The sequencing input was naive CD4+ T cells from blood. This chain joins TRBV5-1 and TRBJ1-2; possible D gene TRBD1, 6 bases. The CDR3 loop reads CASSSGADRKTNYGYTF. The CDR3 bases are TGCGCCAGCAGCTCGGGGGCTGACAGGAAAACTAACTATGGCTACACCTTC.